A single sample gave rise to the 21 T cell receptor beta chains below, sequenced in a study of cytomegalovirus exposure and HLA in healthy donors. Primers included in the PCR were 60 Vbeta and 13 Jbeta primers. TCRdb's copy holds only in-frame clones and misses some; the assay was immunoSEQ multiplex PCR. Among approximately 210,000 clones listed, about 76% were seen once. The sample was PBMCs. The source is a woman in her 50s in good health and CMV-seronegative.

This chain uses TRBV7-2 with TRBJ2-7; TRBD1 agrees at 7 bases. The CDR3 covers 15 residues. Unmatched junction bases numbered 8, after V lost 3 bases and J lost 3 bases. CDR1 and CDR2 from the germline V gene are SGHTA and FQGNSA. CDR3 sequence reads: CASSFGEGAVYEQYF. CDR3 nucleotides: TGTGCCAGCAGCTTCGGCGAGGGGGCAGTCTACGAGCAGTACTTC.

This clone was detected only once. The rearrangement joins TRBV7-3 to TRBJ2-2; 12 bases are shared with TRBD2. CDR3 length equals 15 residues. The V gene's germline CDR1 is SGHTA and CDR2 FQGTGA. With V trimmed by 6 bases and J by 6 bases, 5 bases remained unmatched. CDR3 protein: CASSELAGGPGELFF. In nucleotides, the CDR3 is TGTGCCAGCAGTGAGCTAGCGGGAGGGCCCGGGGAGCTGTTTTTT. Drawing the rest from reference TRBV7-3 and TRBJ2-2, the complete variable domain is GAGVSQTPSNKVTEKGKYVELRCDPISGHTALYWYRQSLGQGPEFLIYFQGTGAADDSGLPNDRFFAVRPEGSVSTLKIQRTERGDSAVYLCASSELAGGPGELFFGEGSRLTVL.

This sequence joins TRBV19 and TRBJ2-7; D is possibly TRBD2 (5 bases). The CDR3 is 12 residues long. Germline V CDR1 and CDR2: LNHDA, SQIVND (reference sequence). V gave up 6 bases and J gave up 1 base, with 7 bases separating them. The CDR3 DNA sequence: TGTGCCAGTAGGGGGAGATCCTACGAGCAGTACTTC. It is translated as CASRGRSYEQYF.

The J gene is TRBJ1-5, the V gene TRBV28; 7 positions agree with TRBD1. J gave up 6 bases and V 6 bases, and 5 bases lay outside the gene matches. The CDR3 is 13 amino acids. Germline V gives CDR1 MDHEN, CDR2 SYDVKM. As DNA, the CDR3 is TGTGCCAGCAGGGGACAGATTGGTCAGCCCCAGCATTTT. Its translation: CASRGQIGQPQHF.

This chain uses TRBV5-1 with TRBJ1-3; 8 bases line up with TRBD1. The germline V gene encodes CDR1 SGHRS and CDR2 YFSETQ. J gave up 4 bases and V 2 bases, and 5 bases lay outside the gene matches. The CDR3 is 15 amino acids. The CDR3 nucleotides read TGCGCCAGCAGCTTCTCAACAGGGGGAGGAAACACCATATATTTT. It specifies CASSFSTGGGNTIYF. Complete variable domain (other parts from reference TRBV5-1 and TRBJ1-3): KAGVTQTPRYLIKTRGQQVTLSCSPISGHRSVSWYQQTPGQGLQFLFEYFSETQRNKGNFPGRFSGRQFSNSRSEMNVSTLELGDSALYLCASSFSTGGGNTIYFGEGSWLTVV.

V is TRBV18 and J is TRBJ2-3; 7 bases agree with TRBD2. CDR1 is KGHSH, CDR2 LQKENI, per germline. This CDR3 has 16 residues. The V and J ends lost 0 bases and 4 bases, in that order; junction bases with no gene match: 7. CDR3 nucleotides: TGTGCCAGCTCACCACCGACGCGGGAGATGGCAGATACGCAGTATTTT. Translating it yields CASSPPTREMADTQYF.

The gene calls are TRBV11-1 and TRBJ2-2; the D is unclear. CDR3 size: 13 residues. V gave up 1 base and J gave up 5 bases, with 5 bases separating them. CDR1 and CDR2 from the germline V gene are SGHAT and FQDESV (reference sequence). CDR3: CASSLVNTGELFF. CDR3 sequence (DNA): TGTGCCAGCAGCTTAGTCAATACCGGGGAGCTGTTTTTT.

The rearrangement joins TRBV29-1 to TRBJ2-2; TRBD1 matches 11 bases. The CDR3 has 16 residues. V lost 6 bases and J lost 1; bases outside the gene matches: 7. Germline values: CDR1 SQVTM, CDR2 ANQGSEA. As DNA, the CDR3 is TGCAGCGTCCGGACAGGGGGCGGCTTGAACACCGGGGAGCTGTTTTTT. Protein: CSVRTGGGLNTGELFF.

The chain is built from TRBV21-1 and TRBJ2-7; the table's D call TRBD2 went unverified against the DNA. TRBV21-1 is classified as a pseudogene. There are 17 residues in the CDR3. The chain's CDR3 is CASSPFLAGGPPYEQYF. DNA of the CDR3: TGTGCCAGCAGCCCCTTTCTAGCGGGAGGGCCCCCGTACGAGCAGTACTTC.

The rearrangement links TRBV6-1 to TRBJ2-7; possible D gene TRBD2, 5 bases. This CDR3 spans 13 amino acids. The germline V and J ends were trimmed by 6 bases and 4 bases, with 13 bases remaining between them. In germline, CDR1 is MNHNS, CDR2 SASEGT. The CDR3 DNA is TGTGCCAGCAGCCACAATACGGGGTACGAGCAGTACTTC. This sequence encodes CASSHNTGYEQYF.

This chain joins TRBV28 and TRBJ2-5; 7 bases are shared with TRBD2. V was pared by 2 bases and J by 4 bases, with 7 bases of the junction left unmatched. The CDR3 is made up of 15 amino acids. CDR1 MDHEN and CDR2 SYDVKM come from the germline V gene. The CDR3 region is CASSLARRERETQYF. CDR3 sequence (DNA): TGTGCCAGCAGTTTAGCCCGGCGGGAGCGAGAGACCCAGTACTTC.

V and J are TRBV27 and TRBJ1-2; D perhaps matches TRBD1 (5 bases). This CDR3 spans 15 amino acids. Trimming took off 3 bases at V and 5 bases at J, with 16 bases between the two ends. Germline V gene sequence: CDR1 MNHEY, CDR2 SMNVEV (reference sequence). Written as DNA, the CDR3 is TGTGCCAGCAGTTTTGACCCCACAGGTCGGTATGGCTACACCTTC. Its translation: CASSFDPTGRYGYTF.

V and J are TRBV5-1 and TRBJ1-5; TRBD1 aligns across 11 bases. There are 15 residues in the CDR3. The J segment lost 7 bases and the V segment lost 2 bases, leaving 5 bases of the junction unmatched. The germline V gene encodes CDR1 SGHRS and CDR2 YFSETQ. The CDR3 sequence is CASSFGTGGMQPQHF. For the CDR3, the DNA is TGCGCCAGCAGCTTCGGGACAGGGGGTATGCAGCCCCAGCATTTT.

This clone has only a few counts. J is TRBJ1-1 and V is TRBV4-3; D is unresolved. This CDR3 contains 15 residues. Germline V gene sequence: CDR1 LGHNA, CDR2 YSLEER. Trimming took 1 base from V and 0 from J, leaving 9 bases between them. The DNA of the CDR3 is TGCGCCAGCAGCCAAGCAAGCATAATGAACACTGAAGCTTTCTTT. Residues: CASSQASIMNTEAFF.

This rearrangement joins TRBV11-1 to TRBJ2-5; tentative D call: TRBD2 (5 bases). This CDR3 region has 14 residues. The V and J ends lost 3 bases and 5 bases respectively, with 13 bases between them. CDR1 SGHAT and CDR2 FQDESV come from the germline V gene (reference sequence). CDR3 sequence reads: CASSFGVGAETQYF. In DNA form, the CDR3 reads TGTGCCAGCAGCTTCGGGGTGGGCGCGGAGACCCAGTACTTC.

This chain links TRBV25-1 with TRBJ1-6; possible D gene TRBD1, 6 bases. Trimming took off 3 bases at V and 8 bases at J, with 14 bases between the two ends. There are 15 residues in the CDR3. The germline gives CDR1 MGHDK, CDR2 SYGVNS. CDR3 sequence: CASSEISQGHSPLHF. In DNA form, the CDR3 reads TGTGCCAGCAGTGAGATAAGTCAGGGGCATTCACCCCTCCACTTT. The variable domain in full, with the rest retrieved from reference TRBV25-1 and TRBJ1-6, is EADIYQTPRYLVIGTGKKITLECSQTMGHDKMYWYQQDPGMELHLIHYSYGVNSTEKGDLSSESTVSRIRTEHFPLTLESARPSHTSQYLCASSEISQGHSPLHFGNGTRLTVT.

J is TRBJ1-3 and V is TRBV19; 12 bases align to TRBD1. The CDR3 runs to 18 residues. Germline loops: CDR1 LNHDA, CDR2 SQIVND (reference sequence). Trimming at V came to 8 bases and at J to 3 bases, leaving 14 bases not matched to a gene. For the CDR3, the DNA is TGTGCCAGTCAACCTTCCCGGGACAGGGGGCGATTTGGAAACACCATATATTTT. This encodes CASQPSRDRGRFGNTIYF.

The chain carries TRBV5-6 and TRBJ1-2; maybe TRBD1 (6 bases). Per germline, CDR1 SGHDT and CDR2 YYEEEE. Trimming took 4 bases from V and 7 from J, leaving 32 bases between them. The CDR3 is 19 amino acids. CDR3 loop: CASSLYTPNYRAPVSGYTF. CDR3 nucleotides: TGTGCCAGCAGCCTCTACACGCCTAACTACAGGGCCCCCGTATCTGGCTACACCTTC.

This clone was seen a few times. V and J are TRBV18 and TRBJ2-5, with TRBD1 identical over 7 bases. Trimming at V came to 6 bases and at J to 4 bases, leaving 8 bases not matched to a gene. CDR1 and CDR2 (germline): KGHSH, LQKENI. CDR3 length: 14 residues. The CDR3 DNA is TGTGCCAGCTCCTCGGGACAGCAGGGAGAGACCCAGTACTTC. This gives the protein CASSSGQQGETQYF.

The rearrangement links TRBV4-3 to TRBJ2-1; 8 bases match TRBD2. CDR3 length: 17 residues. Trimming took 3 bases from V and 7 from J; bases not matched to a gene: 14. Germline CDR1 LGHNA, CDR2 YSLEER. The DNA for the CDR3 is TGCGCCAGCAGCCATGACTCTAGCGGGTCCAATGTGAATGAGCAGTTCTTC. Its translation is CASSHDSSGSNVNEQFF.

This rearrangement joins TRBV19 to TRBJ2-7, with 10 positions matching TRBD1. Germline V gives CDR1 LNHDA, CDR2 SQIVND (reference sequence). This CDR3 has 14 residues. Trimming at V came to 5 bases and at J to 3 bases, leaving 4 bases not matched to a gene. Here the CDR3 reads CASSPRDRGYEQYF. The CDR3 coding sequence is TGTGCCAGTAGTCCCCGGGACAGGGGCTACGAGCAGTACTTC.